These 28 T cell receptor beta chains originate from one sample sequenced in a study of OX40 agonist ivuxolimab in advanced cancers. Profiled with immunoSEQ multiplex PCR; TCRdb holds only in-frame clones, not every one. The sample has about 47,000 clones, around 84% seen once. The sample was CD4+ or CD8+ T cells sorted from blood, taken in a trial of the OX40 agonist ivuxolimab. These TCRs come from an adult with an advanced solid tumor such as melanoma, head and neck, liver or kidney cancer.

CDR3 sequence: CASSQFTGTNTGELFF. CDR3 bases: TGTGCCAGCAGCCAATTTACAGGGACGAACACCGGGGAGCTGTTTTTT. This rearrangement joins TRBV14 to TRBJ2-2; TRBD1 might be the D (6 bases). The CDR3 has 16 amino acids. V was cut by 2 bases and J by 0 bases, with 10 bases left in between. Germline V CDR1 and CDR2: SGHDN, FVKESK.

This rearrangement joins TRBV6-6 to TRBJ2-1, with D tentatively TRBD2 (7 bases). The V gene lost 6 bases and the J gene lost 4 bases, with 16 bases spanning the gap. The CDR3 covers 15 residues. Germline-derived CDR1 and CDR2 are MNHNY and SVGAGI (reference sequence). CDR3 in DNA: TGTGCCAGCAGCTCGGCAAGGGGGGGGTACAATGAGCAGTTCTTC. This sequence encodes CASSSARGGYNEQFF.

The chain has TRBV28 and TRBJ2-7; 9 nucleotides agree with TRBD2. Losses at the gene ends were 6 bases for V and 4 bases for J; bases not matched to a gene: 13. Germline CDR1 MDHEN, CDR2 SYDVKM. The CDR3 runs 16 residues. The CDR3 sequence: CASSPVRLAVGYEQYF. The CDR3 DNA reads TGTGCCAGCAGCCCAGTCCGACTAGCGGTTGGTTACGAGCAGTACTTC.

The chain links TRBV27 to TRBJ1-5; D is undetermined. CDR1 and CDR2 from the germline V gene are MNHEY and SMNVEV (reference sequence). There are 14 residues in the CDR3. Between the trimmed V and J ends, which lost 1 base and 1 base, there was a span of 5 bases. CDR3 nucleotide sequence: TGTGCCAGCAGTTTATACGACAGCAATCAGCCCCAGCATTTT. Translating it yields CASSLYDSNQPQHF.

V is TRBV7-5 and J is TRBJ1-1; whether TRBD1, the table's D call, matches the DNA was not checked. TRBV7-5 is listed as a pseudogene. The CDR3 spans 13 residues. This CDR3 reads CARSNGQNTEAFF. The CDR3 DNA reads TGTGCCAGAAGCAATGGACAAAACACTGAAGCTTTCTTT.

The chain employs TRBV11-2 and TRBJ2-7; 10 bases line up with TRBD1. Germline CDR1 reads SGHAT; CDR2 reads FQNNGV. The length of the CDR3 is 16 residues. After removal of 6 bases from V and 5 bases from J, the junction contained 13 bases not matched to a gene. In DNA form, the CDR3 reads TGTGCCAGCAGAAAATACGCGGGGACAGGGGCCGACGAGCAGTACTTC. Its protein is CASRKYAGTGADEQYF.

The chain employs TRBV25-1 and TRBJ2-2; D not resolved. Trimming took off 5 bases at V and 5 bases at J, with 12 bases between the two ends. CDR3 length: 14 residues. Per the germline V gene, CDR1 is MGHDK and CDR2 is SYGVNS. The CDR3 DNA sequence: TGTGCCAGCAGTCCACTACTGGGGACCGGGGAGCTGTTTTTT. It codes for CASSPLLGTGELFF.

The chain has TRBV5-6 and TRBJ1-5; D may be TRBD1 (6 bases). Trimming shortened V by 0 bases and J by 6 bases, and 10 bases separated the two germline ends. The CDR3 totals 14 residues. Germline V gene sequence: CDR1 SGHDT, CDR2 YYEEEE. The CDR3 DNA reads TGTGCCAGCAGCTTGGGGGGGGCAGGTCAGCCCCAGCATTTT. Its protein product is CASSLGGAGQPQHF.

This sequence joins TRBV5-1 and TRBJ2-4, with a weak D call TRBD2 (5 bases). V lost 4 bases and J 0 bases, leaving 11 bases between the germline ends. Looked up from germline, CDR1 is SGHRS and CDR2 is YFSETQ. The CDR3 is made up of 15 amino acids. In DNA form, the CDR3 reads TGCGCCAGCAGCCTCGTTGGAGGAGCCAAAAACATTCAGTACTTC. Encoded protein: CASSLVGGAKNIQYF.

In its sample, this clone was seen a few times. The rearrangement joins TRBV2 to TRBJ1-5, with D possibly being TRBD1 (5 bases). The V gene's germline CDR1 is SNHLY and CDR2 FYNNEI. The ends were cut back, 7 bases at V and 0 bases at J, with 16 bases in the middle. CDR3 size: 16 residues. The CDR3 sequence: CASTTSTGFSNQPQHF. In nucleotides, the CDR3 is TGTGCCAGCACCACTAGTACAGGTTTTAGCAATCAGCCCCAGCATTTT.

This chain's CDR3 is CASSLGTSGGLEFF. DNA for the CDR3: TGTGCCAGCAGCTTAGGGACTAGCGGGGGGTTAGAGTTCTTC. The chain couples TRBV11-1 to TRBJ2-1, with TRBD2 matching over 14 bases. Germline assignment: CDR1 SGHAT and CDR2 FQDESV (reference sequence). This CDR3 spans 14 amino acids. V was pared by 1 base and J by 14 bases, with 4 bases of the junction left unmatched. Full variable domain (rest looked up from reference TRBV11-1 and TRBJ2-1): EAEVAQSPRYKITEKSQAVAFWCDPISGHATLYWYRQILGQGPELLVQFQDESVVDDSQLPKDRFSAERLKGVDSTLKIQPAELGDSAMYLCASSLGTSGGLEFFGPGTRLTVL.

This clone has only one observation. The J gene is TRBJ2-7, the V gene TRBV27, with D tentatively TRBD2 (5 bases). The CDR3 has 18 amino acids. V gave up 5 bases and J gave up 5 bases, with 28 bases separating them. Looked up from germline, CDR1 is MNHEY and CDR2 is SMNVEV (reference sequence). The DNA for the CDR3 is TGTGCCAGCAGTCCGGGCCGGGGAACAAGGGTATTCCCTAACGAGCAGTACTTC. Translated: CASSPGRGTRVFPNEQYF.

This chain uses TRBV11-1 with TRBJ1-2, with D unclear. This CDR3 comprises 17 residues. The V end was cut by 5 bases, the J end by 6 bases, with 25 bases between. Per the germline V gene, CDR1 is SGHAT and CDR2 is FQDESV (reference sequence). Here the CDR3 reads CASSLEFGGKGSNGYTF. For the CDR3, the DNA is TGTGCCAGCAGCCTCGAGTTCGGCGGTAAAGGGAGTAATGGCTACACCTTC.

This chain links TRBV5-5 with TRBJ2-7, with 7 positions matching TRBD1. Germline V gene sequence: CDR1 SGHKS, CDR2 YYEKEE (reference sequence). J lost 1 base, V lost 4 bases, and 8 bases had no gene match. The CDR3 is 15 residues long. For the CDR3, the DNA is TGTGCCAGCAGCAGAGAGCCGGGACAGTCCTACGAGCAGTACTTC. Protein: CASSREPGQSYEQYF.

The chain combines TRBV23-1 with TRBJ2-7; 16 nucleotides match TRBD2. TRBV23-1 is an open reading frame whose function is uncertain. The CDR3 consists of 20 residues. Trimming removed 3 bases from V and 2 bases from J; junction bases left unmatched: 13. CDR3 residues: CASSHSPAGTSGRATYEQYF. In DNA form, the CDR3 reads TGCGCCAGCAGTCACTCTCCCGCCGGGACTAGCGGGAGGGCCACCTACGAGCAGTACTTC.

V gene TRBV7-6 combines with J gene TRBJ1-1, with D maybe TRBD1 (5 bases). The germline CDR1 and CDR2 sequences are SGHVS and FNYEAQ. This CDR3 spans 14 amino acids. Trimming cost V 7 bases and J 3 bases, with 15 bases left between them. DNA of the CDR3: TGTGCCAGCATCCCCGGAGGGGCGTACACTGAAGCTTTCTTT. Amino acids: CASIPGGAYTEAFF.

This clone was recorded once. This sequence joins TRBV11-2 and TRBJ2-7; 8 nucleotides match TRBD1. The CDR3 length is 13 residues. Germline CDR1 reads SGHAT; CDR2 reads FQNNGV. The J segment lost 6 bases and the V segment lost 3 bases, leaving 4 bases of the junction unmatched. The CDR3 DNA sequence: TGTGCCAGCAGCTTTGGACAGGGAGCCGAGCAGTACTTC. It is translated as CASSFGQGAEQYF.

The gene calls are TRBV6-5 and TRBJ2-1; TRBD2 aligns across 9 bases. The CDR3 covers 15 residues. The V and J ends lost 0 bases and 7 bases, in that order; junction bases with no gene match: 4. Germline V CDR1 and CDR2: MNHEY, SVGAGI. This CDR3 reads CASSYSSGRMNEQFF. The DNA for the CDR3 is TGTGCCAGCAGTTACTCCAGCGGGAGGATGAATGAGCAGTTCTTC.

This clone was recorded only once. This chain joins TRBV30 and TRBJ2-2, with D possibly being TRBD1 (5 bases). V was shortened by 1 base and J by 5 bases, with 11 bases between the two germline ends. From germline, CDR1 is GTSNPN and CDR2 SVGIG (reference sequence). This CDR3 has 14 amino acids. Written as DNA, the CDR3 is TGTGCCTGGAGTGAGGGGTTAGGAACCGGGGAGCTGTTTTTT. It translates to CAWSEGLGTGELFF. The variable domain in full, completed from reference TRBV30 and TRBJ2-2, reads SQTIHQWPATLVQPVGSPLSLECTVEGTSNPNLYWYRQAAGRGLQLLFYSVGIGQISSEVPQNLSASRPQDRQFILSSKKLLLSDSGFYLCAWSEGLGTGELFFGEGSRLTVL.

V gene TRBV7-8 combines with J gene TRBJ2-7; D ambiguous. CDR1 and CDR2 from the germline V gene are SGHVS and FQNEAQ. This CDR3 contains 12 residues. V shed 4 bases and J shed 2 bases, with 6 bases lying between them. For the CDR3, the DNA is TGTGCCAGCAGCTCCGCACCCTACGAGCAGTACTTC. It translates to CASSSAPYEQYF.

The chain is built from TRBV19 and TRBJ2-1; D ambiguous. From germline, CDR1 is LNHDA and CDR2 SQIVND (reference sequence). The CDR3 is 15 residues long. The germline V and J ends were trimmed by 8 bases and 0 bases, with 14 bases remaining between them. Written as DNA, the CDR3 is TGTGCCAGTGCCATCGCCCTTAGCTCCTACAATGAGCAGTTCTTC. Encoded protein: CASAIALSSYNEQFF.

This sequence joins TRBV11-2 and TRBJ1-1, with TRBD1 identical over 7 bases. V trimming: 0 bases; J trimming: 5 bases; junction bases outside the gene matches: 3. The V gene's germline CDR1 is SGHAT and CDR2 FQNNGV. The length of the CDR3 is 14 residues. CDR3: CASSLEGGWTEAFF. The CDR3 DNA sequence: TGTGCCAGCAGCTTAGAAGGGGGCTGGACTGAAGCTTTCTTT.

The V call is TRBV5-1, the J call TRBJ2-1, with 11 positions matching TRBD2. The V gene's germline CDR1 is SGHRS and CDR2 YFSETQ. This CDR3 has 15 residues. The ends lost 0 bases at V and 4 bases at J; junction bases unmatched: 0. The CDR3 nucleotides read TGCGCCAGCAGCTTGGGGACTAGCGGGTACAATGAGCAGTTCTTC. It codes for CASSLGTSGYNEQFF.

V and J are TRBV6-5 and TRBJ1-1; D is possibly TRBD1 (6 bases). The germline V gene encodes CDR1 MNHEY and CDR2 SVGAGI. V lost 6 bases and J 0 bases, leaving 8 bases between the germline ends. This CDR3 is 13 amino acids long. The CDR3 DNA sequence: TGTGCCAGCAGGACAGGCGTGAACACTGAAGCTTTCTTT. Translation: CASRTGVNTEAFF.

The V gene is TRBV27, the J gene TRBJ2-1, with D tentatively TRBD1 (6 bases). The germline CDR1 and CDR2 sequences are MNHEY and SMNVEV (reference sequence). Between the trimmed V and J ends, which lost 5 bases and 1 base, there was a span of 12 bases. CDR3 length: 15 amino acids. The DNA of the CDR3 is TGTGCCAGCAGTAGTATCGGGACATCCTACAATGAGCAGTTCTTC. It translates to CASSSIGTSYNEQFF.

Here the CDR3 reads CSVEDRGTYEQYF. The CDR3 region has the DNA TGCAGCGTTGAAGATCGCGGGACCTACGAGCAGTACTTC. The V call is TRBV29-1, the J call TRBJ2-7, with a weak D call TRBD2 (6 bases). The V and J ends lost 0 bases and 2 bases respectively, with 8 bases between them. Germline assignment: CDR1 SQVTM and CDR2 ANQGSEA. This CDR3 spans 13 amino acids.

The V call is TRBV6-4, the J call TRBJ1-5; tentative D call: TRBD1 (6 bases). Germline CDR1 and CDR2: MRHNA and SNTAGT. Trimming left V 2 bases short and J 0 bases short, with 23 bases between. The CDR3 loop spans 20 amino acids. CDR3 DNA sequence: TGTGCCAGCAGTGACGCCAGAACAGGGCAGAGTAAGTATAGCAATCAGCCCCAGCATTTT. It specifies CASSDARTGQSKYSNQPQHF.

For this clone: Other DNA sequences of this sample code for an identical CDR3. J is TRBJ1-3 and V is TRBV30; D is undetermined. The V end was cut by 0 bases, the J end by 4 bases, with 7 bases between. Per germline, CDR1 GTSNPN and CDR2 SVGIG (reference sequence). The CDR3 length is 13 residues. The CDR3 spells CAWSVGFGNTIYF. CDR3 bases: TGTGCCTGGAGTGTAGGGTTCGGAAACACCATATATTTT.